This T cell receptor (beta chain) was observed in a study of OX40 agonist ivuxolimab in advanced cancers. Study-level information: Participants could have had prior anti-PD-1, anti-PD-L1 or anti-CTLA-4 therapy, and 40% had some. Overall study findings and caveats: CD4+ and CD8+ blood T cells expanded clonally by week 6 at 0.1 to 3.0 mg/kg.

The junction had 12 bases not matched to a gene; V was cut back by 2 bases and J by 0 bases. The length of the CDR3 is 18 residues. The germline V gene has CDR1 KGHSH and CDR2 LQKENI. Sampling of blood occurred at baseline, cycle 4 day 1, and cycle 7 day 1. Concerning this clone: What it binds is unknown.

The repertoire was sequenced with immunoSEQ multiplex PCR; TCRdb's copy has only in-frame clones and lacks some. The table records 150,000 to 190,000 clones, 85% to 95% of them present only once. This chain links TRBV18 with TRBJ2-7, with 8 bases aligning to TRBD2. The source was CD4+ or CD8+ T cells sorted from blood, collected in a trial of the OX40 agonist ivuxolimab. The TCR was taken from an adult with an advanced solid tumor such as melanoma, head and neck, liver or kidney cancer. CDR3 nucleotide sequence: TGTGCCAGCTCACCAGGACTAGCCTGGGTCTTAGGCTCCTACGAGCAGTACTTC. Translation gives CASSPGLAWVLGSYEQYF. Based on the CDR3 plus reference TRBV18 and TRBJ2-7, the full variable domain is NAGVMQNPRHLVRRRGQEARLRCSPMKGHSHVYWYRQLPEEGLKFMVYLQKENIIDESGMPKERFSAEFPKEGPSILRIQQVVRGDSAAYFCASSPGLAWVLGSYEQYFGPGTRLTVT.